This T cell receptor beta chain was identified in a study of T cell repertoires in cytomegalovirus infection. Whole-study context: It was the public TCR beta signatures that indicated both CMV infection and matching HLA type.

The CDR3 spans 14 residues. The V end lost 4 bases, the J end lost 0 bases, and 9 bases lay between the germline ends. From germline, CDR1 is SNHLY and CDR2 FYNNEI. Study-wide points: Carriage of CMV together with the relevant HLA was identifiable through cumulative public TCR beta family frequency.

Note on this clonotype: What it recognizes is unknown. This clone may be a read error of a much larger clone one base away.

TCRdb passed the reads through MiXCR, listing each CDR3 protein once. The table has about 460,000 distinct CDR3 sequences, approximately 10% seen once; the top ten hold about 9.4%. The J gene is TRBJ1-2, the V gene TRBV2; D unclear. The sequence was obtained from a human donor in good health (CMV status not recorded). Some clones in this sample may be carry-over from other donors' samples. The specimen sequenced was PBMCs. The CDR3 loop reads CASSVGPANYGYTF. CDR3 sequence (DNA): TGTGCCAGCAGTGTAGGTCCAGCTAACTATGGCTACACCTTC.